The entry below gives a single TCR beta chain sequence along with its context. In its sample, this clonotype was seen many times. Its binding antigen is unknown. Base qualities are not recorded, but no much larger clone differs from it by a single base. The approximately 40 donors, aged about 6 to 90 years, were systemically healthy Caucasian individuals from Russia. Around 10 milliliters of peripheral blood were collected from each donor into EDTA-treated Vacutainer tubes. Ficoll-Paque density-gradient centrifugation was used to isolate PBMCs, with at least 7 million obtained per sample. Total RNA was extracted from PBMCs with Trizol reagent, with at least 5.5 micrograms obtained per sample. The percentages of naive CD45RAhigh/CD27high T cells were determined by flow cytometry on a PBMC aliquot from every donor. The sample comes from a study of blood T cells in healthy people across ages (dated by TCRdb to about 2015). Context from the whole study: In model experiments, template switching captured about one uniquely barcoded TCR beta cDNA molecule for every two T cells. To track age-related changes in TCR beta repertoire diversity, the study relied on deep sequencing normalized with unique cDNA molecular identifiers. For two donors (one aged 18 to 30 and one aged 80 or older), the study analyzed two additional independent replicas of 1 million unique cDNA reads from the same blood draw. To avoid experimental bias, donors of different ages were spread randomly across the sequencing lanes. The donors were split into four age groups: young (average about 15 years), middle-aged (about 40), aged (over 55) and long-lived (approximately 80). Results the study describes overall, beyond this receptor: As age increased, observed TCR beta diversity per million T cells dropped in a roughly linear way, and a significant reduction was already evident by age approximately 40. Conclusive comparison of naive and antigen-experienced compartments was prevented by the profiling of bulk unsorted PBMCs. There was a strong correlation between observed TCR beta diversity and the percentage of naive T cells measured by flow cytometry. Donor CMV infection status was unknown, potentially confounding age-related changes in expanded clonotypes. Compared with the aged group, more naive CD4+ T cells, fewer expanded clones and increased TCR diversity were shown by the long-lived group, suggesting age selection. Total diversity estimates from one million sequenced T cells were considered lower bounds and underestimates.

CDR1 and CDR2 are read off the germline V gene as SQVTM and ANQGSEA. The CDR3 covers 11 residues, taking in both the cysteine and the phenylalanine. The sequence is cut down to CDR3 DNA, 33 bases in frame from base 1. Germline trimming: 8 bases from V, 9 bases from J; junction bases outside gene matches: 7. The library was made by 5' RACE. Reads for this sample came from an Illumina HiSeq 2500. A second PCR of about 6 to 11 cycles was performed with a sample-barcoded 5' primer and a J-beta primer mix. Each TCR beta cDNA molecule received a unique molecular identifier from a template-switch 5' adaptor carrying 12 random nucleotides. Each sample yielded at least 2.5 million CDR3-containing paired-end reads. The Mint cDNA synthesis kit, primed by a TRBC-specific oligonucleotide, was used to synthesize first-strand cDNA from all RNA. After uracil-DNA glycosylase treatment, a first 18-cycle PCR used universal primers M1SS and BC2_uni_R on all cDNA. Per the original workflow: For normalization, 1 million high-quality reads, each with a distinct molecular identifier, were randomly selected from each sample. Instead of being binned into consensus sequences, reads with shared molecular identifiers were discarded. MiTCR, with a Q25 quality threshold and the strictest error-elimination algorithm, was used for CDR3 identification, clonotype clustering and error correction. A nonparametric unseen species model using Euler transformation provided a lower-bound estimate of total TCR beta diversity. Using fastp trimming at Q25 and MiXCR clonotype assembly, TCRdb reanalyzed the public sequencing data and kept in-frame beta chains. Rows merge per CDR3 protein into single entries with the most common DNA and genes. The V and J calls were determined by TCRdb, not by the authors. The sample table lists about 730,000 distinct CDR3 sequences, around 40% of them with a count of one. The ten largest clones add up to approximately 22% of the sample.

The origin of this receptor is a woman aged 60 to 75 in good health. The rearranged chain carries TRBV29-1 and TRBJ2-1; the central 7 bases match TRBD2. What was sequenced was blood. The nucleotide sequence is TGCAGCCCCTGGGAGGGAGGTGAGCAGTTCTTC. This is translated as CSPWEGGEQFF.